The present T cell receptor (beta chain) was sequenced within a study of OX40 agonist ivuxolimab in advanced cancers. Turning to the study itself: The diagnoses of dose-escalation patients were hepatocellular carcinoma, melanoma, renal cell or head and neck cancer.

J was trimmed by 1 base and V by 2 bases; bases with no gene match: 7. The CDR3 spans 17 residues. Germline V gene sequence: CDR1 MGHRA, CDR2 YSYEKL. The repertoire was sequenced with immunoSEQ multiplex PCR; TCRdb's copy has only in-frame clones and lacks some. The sample has 15,000 to 20,000 clones, 84% seen once; the top ten hold around 4%. This clone was seen only once. The antigen remains unidentified. Study-wide points: Normalized expansion of T-cell clones was also low for some nonresponders.

This clonotype was sampled from an adult with an advanced solid tumor such as melanoma, head and neck, liver or kidney cancer. This specimen consisted of CD4+ or CD8+ T cells sorted from blood, obtained in a trial of the OX40 agonist ivuxolimab. This sequence joins TRBV4-1 and TRBJ2-7; 11 bases fit TRBD2. In DNA, the CDR3 is TGCGCCAGCAGCCAACACCCGGGACTAGCGGAATCCTACGAGCAGTACTTC. This translates into CASSQHPGLAESYEQYF.